These 10 T cell receptor beta chains were all obtained from the same sample, sequenced in a study of blood T cell repertoires in COVID-19. Some clones are missing from TCRdb's copy, which holds only in-frame ones; the method was immunoSEQ multiplex PCR. The table records about 220,000 clones, 82% of them present only once. Sequenced input: peripheral blood. These receptors were obtained from a woman older than 75 with COVID-19, enrolled during active disease.

The chain's CDR3 is CASRAGGNQETQYF. The CDR3 DNA reads TGTGCCAGTCGAGCGGGAGGGAACCAAGAGACCCAGTACTTC. The gene calls are TRBV28 and TRBJ2-5, with 10 positions matching TRBD2. Trimming cost V 9 bases and J 0 bases; bases outside gene matches: 4. The CDR3 covers 14 residues. CDR1 and CDR2 from the germline V gene are MDHEN and SYDVKM.

The chain uses TRBV19 and TRBJ2-7; weak D call: TRBD1 (6 bases). Germline lookup yields CDR1 LNHDA and CDR2 SQIVND (reference sequence). With 3 bases removed from V and 5 bases from J, the gap between germline ends came to 14 bases. This CDR3 comprises 14 residues. CDR3 sequence (DNA): TGTGCCAGTAGTATGGGGGCAGGGACCAACGAGCAGTACTTC. This codes for CASSMGAGTNEQYF.

J is TRBJ1-1 and V is TRBV6-6; 9 bases line up with TRBD1. CDR3 length: 14 residues. V was clipped by 6 bases and J by 5 bases; unmatched bases: 7. Germline lookup yields CDR1 MNHNY and CDR2 SVGAGI (reference sequence). DNA for the CDR3: TGTGCCAGCAGCACGACAGGGGGAAAGACTGAAGCTTTCTTT. It translates to CASSTTGGKTEAFF.

This chain connects TRBV9 to TRBJ2-2, with 8 bases that match TRBD1. This CDR3 region has 15 residues. Per the germline V gene, CDR1 is SGDLS and CDR2 is YYNGEE. Unmatched junction bases numbered 2, after V lost 2 bases and J lost 2 bases. In DNA form, the CDR3 reads TGTGCCAGCAGCGTTGGACAGGGTAACACCGGGGAGCTGTTTTTT. Encoded protein: CASSVGQGNTGELFF.

The CDR3 region has the DNA TGTGCCAGCAGCACTGACGAGGACATTTATCAGCCCCAGCATTTT. Translated, it gives CASSTDEDIYQPQHF. V is TRBV7-9 and J is TRBJ1-5; D may be TRBD1 (5 bases). Trimming shortened V by 5 bases and J by 5 bases, and 16 bases separated the two germline ends. This CDR3 contains 15 residues. Per the germline V gene, CDR1 is SEHNR and CDR2 is FQNEAQ (reference sequence).

This clone has only one observation. The chain uses TRBV5-1 and TRBJ2-4; D may be TRBD1 (6 bases). Trimming took off 2 bases at V and 10 bases at J, with 13 bases between the two ends. The CDR3 is 13 amino acids. CDR1 is SGHRS, CDR2 YFSETQ, per germline. CDR3 in DNA: TGCGCCAGCAGCTTAGGCCTGGGGGCTATTCAGTACTTC. Protein product: CASSLGLGAIQYF.

The rearrangement uses TRBV5-1 and TRBJ1-4; D remains unclear. The length of the CDR3 is 13 residues. The germline V and J ends were trimmed by 1 base and 7 bases, with 8 bases remaining between them. Germline V gene data show CDR1 as SGHRS and CDR2 as YFSETQ. CDR3 sequence (DNA): TGCGCCAGCAGCTTGATCCCGGGTGAAAAACTGTTTTTT. Residues: CASSLIPGEKLFF.

This clone is a singleton in its sample. The V call is TRBV3-1 (or the pseudogene TRBV3-2), the J call TRBJ2-5; 9 bases agree with TRBD2. The CDR3 consists of 14 residues. J lost 6 bases, V lost 4 bases, and 6 bases had no gene match. Germline loops: CDR1 LGHDT, CDR2 YNNKEL (reference sequence). The CDR3 here is CASSLVRGGKTQYF. Here the CDR3 DNA reads TGTGCCAGCAGCCTAGTGCGGGGGGGCAAGACCCAGTACTTC.

Concerning this clone itself: The sample has other DNA sequences that encode this CDR3 too. The J gene is TRBJ2-6, the V gene TRBV29-1; no reliable D call. Germline V gives CDR1 SQVTM, CDR2 ANQGSEA. V gave up 6 bases and J gave up 0 bases, with 3 bases separating them. The CDR3 has 12 residues. CDR3 coding DNA: TGCAGCGTCTCCTCTGGGGCCAACGTCCTGACTTTC. Protein: CSVSSGANVLTF. The entire variable domain, with the rest obtained from reference TRBV29-1 and TRBJ2-6, is as follows: SAVISQKPSRDICQRGTSLTIQCQVDSQVTMMFWYRQQPGQSLTLIATANQGSEATYESGFVIDKFPISRPNLTFSTLTVSNMSPEDSSIYLCSVSSGANVLTFGAGSRLTVL.

The chain carries TRBV4-1 and TRBJ2-4; 8 bases are a match to TRBD1. Germline-derived CDR1 and CDR2 are MGHRA and YSYEKL. This CDR3 has 18 amino acids. V lost 1 base and J lost 4; bases outside the gene matches: 12. DNA for the CDR3: TGCGCCAGCAGCCAAGGGGAATGGGACAGGCCTTTTAAAAACATTCAGTACTTC. It encodes CASSQGEWDRPFKNIQYF.